The 2 T cell receptor beta chains below were found in one sample sequenced in a study of shared clonotypes between healthy human individuals. Produced via immunoSEQ multiplex PCR; TCRdb's table is partial and in-frame only. Of a few million clones listed, about 92% are singletons. Sequencing was carried out using naive CD4+ T cells from PBMCs. Described subset: CD45RA+ positively selected. These receptors originate from a man between 18 and 29 years old in good health. Some clones in this sample may be carry-over from other donors' samples.

This clone was recorded only once. The V call is TRBV27, the J call TRBJ1-2, with 9 bases identical to TRBD1. Germline CDR1 reads MNHEY; CDR2 reads SMNVEV (reference sequence). This CDR3 spans 13 amino acids. V trimming: 5 bases; J trimming: 6 bases; junction bases outside the gene matches: 4. CDR3 in DNA: TGTGCCAGCAGTCAGAGGACAGGGGATGGCTACACCTTC. This sequence encodes CASSQRTGDGYTF.

The genes are TRBV5-1 and TRBJ2-3; possible D gene TRBD2, 6 bases. Germline assignment: CDR1 SGHRS and CDR2 YFSETQ. V was pared by 4 bases and J by 6 bases, with 15 bases between. The CDR3 is 14 amino acids. The CDR3 DNA sequence: TGCGCCAGCAGCAATTCGGAGGGCTCGGATACGCAGTATTTT. Translated, it gives CASSNSEGSDTQYF.